These 31 T cell receptor beta chains share one sample of origin, sequenced in a study of blood T cell repertoires in COVID-19. Assay: immunoSEQ multiplex PCR; the TCRdb copy retains only in-frame clones and omits some. This sample has 200,000 to 250,000 clones; about 89% occur once, and the top ten carry about 5%. Sequenced input: peripheral blood. These receptors were collected from a woman in her 40s with acute or convalescent COVID-19.

The chain employs TRBV5-1 and TRBJ1-1; D gene ambiguous. The CDR3 length is 16 residues. CDR1 is SGHRS and CDR2 is YFSETQ in the germline V gene. Trimming took 3 bases from V and 1 from J, leaving 16 bases between them. In DNA form, the CDR3 reads TGCGCCAGCAGCTGGAATACAGCACGGCCGAACACTGAAGCTTTCTTT. Its translation: CASSWNTARPNTEAFF.

V gene TRBV7-6 combines with J gene TRBJ2-7; D gene uncertain. Trimming removed 0 bases at V and 4 bases at J, with 7 bases between. The CDR3 loop spans 13 amino acids. The germline V gene has CDR1 SGHVS and CDR2 FNYEAQ. The CDR3 coding sequence is TGTGCCAGCAGCTTAGCAGCCGGGTACGAGCAGTACGTC. It is translated as CASSLAAGYEQYV.

The genes are TRBV7-2 and TRBJ1-2; 8 bases line up with TRBD1. This CDR3 has 13 amino acids. With V trimmed by 8 bases and J by 7 bases, 9 bases remained unmatched. The germline V gene has CDR1 SGHTA and CDR2 FQGNSA. In DNA, the CDR3 is TGTGCCAGCGCTCCCGGGACAGGACGTGGCTACACCTTC. Translating it yields CASAPGTGRGYTF.

The chain is built from TRBV7-6 and TRBJ2-1; a possible D gene is TRBD1 (6 bases). This CDR3 spans 13 amino acids. From germline, CDR1 is SGHVS and CDR2 FNYEAQ. V lost 4 bases and J lost 3, with 7 bases in between. The CDR3 reads CASSSQGYNEQFF. Written as DNA, the CDR3 is TGTGCCAGCAGCTCACAGGGCTACAATGAGCAGTTCTTC.

The chain carries TRBV3-1 (or the pseudogene TRBV3-2) and TRBJ2-3, with D perhaps TRBD2 (5 bases). V lost 4 bases, J lost 7 bases, and 15 bases lay in between. The CDR3 is made up of 14 amino acids. The germline CDR1 and CDR2 sequences are LGHDT and YNNKEL (reference sequence). CDR3 coding DNA: TGTGCCAGCAGCCCGGACTCGTTAGCATATACGCAGTATTTT. Translation: CASSPDSLAYTQYF.

This chain connects TRBV5-1 to TRBJ2-6, with a tentative D call TRBD2 (5 bases). V shed 4 bases and J shed 2 bases, with 22 bases lying between them. This CDR3 has 19 residues. The V gene's germline CDR1 is SGHRS and CDR2 YFSETQ. The CDR3 DNA sequence: TGCGCCAGCAGCCGGTGGGGTTTTGGAGGTGGCCCTGGGGCCAACGTCCTGACTTTC. It yields the protein CASSRWGFGGGPGANVLTF.

The J gene is TRBJ2-7, the V gene TRBV6-5, with 7 bases fitting TRBD1. Germline V gene sequence: CDR1 MNHEY, CDR2 SVGAGI. V dropped 8 bases and J dropped 7; count of bases not matched to a gene: 11. CDR3 length: 13 residues. DNA for the CDR3: TGTGCCAGCGTCCGTAGACAGGGCGAAGAGCAGTACGTC. Protein product: CASVRRQGEEQYV.

The chain carries TRBV12-5 and TRBJ2-5, with TRBD1 matching 7 bases. This CDR3 comprises 15 residues. Germline lookup yields CDR1 LGHNT and CDR2 FRNRAP. Unmatched junction bases numbered 3, after V lost 0 bases and J lost 2 bases. The CDR3 DNA follows: TGTGCTAGTGGTTTGGTGCGGACAGGTCAAGAGACCCAGTACTTC. Encoded protein: CASGLVRTGQETQYF.

The chain is built from TRBV6-5 and TRBJ1-1; 9 bases agree with TRBD1. V shed 2 bases and J 1 base; nucleotides not matched to a gene: 2. CDR1 MNHEY and CDR2 SVGAGI come from the germline V gene. This CDR3 is built from 15 residues. The CDR3 DNA reads as TGTGCCAGCAGTTACGGGACAGGGAGGAACACTGAAGCTTTCTTT. It translates to CASSYGTGRNTEAFF.

J is TRBJ2-7 and V is TRBV27, with TRBD1 matching over 10 bases. Germline V gene sequence: CDR1 MNHEY, CDR2 SMNVEV (reference sequence). This CDR3 region has 16 residues. With V trimmed by 2 bases and J by 4 bases, 8 bases remained unmatched. CDR3 sequence reads: CASSLTGTGVQYEQYV. The CDR3 DNA sequence: TGTGCCAGCAGTTTAACCGGGACAGGGGTCCAATACGAGCAGTACGTC.

The rearrangement uses TRBV13 and TRBJ2-5; TRBD1 matches 10 bases. V was pared by 4 bases and J by 3 bases, with 5 bases of the junction left unmatched. Germline V CDR1 and CDR2: PRHDT, FYEKMQ (reference sequence). The CDR3 is 15 residues long. The CDR3 loop reads CASSSSGTGEETQYF. CDR3 nucleotide sequence: TGTGCCAGCAGCTCCTCCGGGACAGGGGAAGAGACCCAGTACTTC.

The V and J genes are TRBV7-9 and TRBJ2-1, with a tentative D call TRBD1 (6 bases). Germline V gives CDR1 SEHNR, CDR2 FQNEAQ (reference sequence). V lost 3 bases and J 8 bases, leaving 20 bases between the germline ends. The CDR3 totals 16 residues. CDR3 sequence: CASSFNLRTEGDEQFF. CDR3 sequence (DNA): TGTGCCAGCAGCTTTAATTTAAGGACAGAAGGAGATGAGCAGTTCTTC.

The chain has TRBV19 and TRBJ1-6; 10 bases line up with TRBD1. This CDR3 comprises 14 residues. Trimming cost V 8 bases and J 7 bases; bases outside gene matches: 5. From germline, CDR1 is LNHDA and CDR2 SQIVND (reference sequence). CDR3 in DNA: TGTGCCAGTCAACCGGGACAGGGGAATTCACCCCTCCACTTT. Its translation: CASQPGQGNSPLHF.

The gene calls are TRBV11-1 and TRBJ2-7, with 9 positions matching TRBD1. V shed 5 bases and J 4 bases; nucleotides not matched to a gene: 6. CDR3 length: 14 amino acids. The germline V gene has CDR1 SGHAT and CDR2 FQDESV (reference sequence). The DNA of the CDR3 is TGTGCCAGCAGCCCCGGACAGGGGACGTACGAGCAGTACGTC. It is translated as CASSPGQGTYEQYV.

V usage is TRBV2 and J usage is TRBJ1-5; TRBD1 is a possible D gene (5 bases). CDR1 is SNHLY and CDR2 is FYNNEI in the germline V gene. CDR3 length: 14 residues. V lost 6 bases, J lost 6 bases, and 15 bases lay in between. Here the CDR3 reads CASRAGLLGQPQHF. In DNA form, the CDR3 reads TGTGCCAGCAGGGCGGGACTTCTTGGTCAGCCCCAGCATTTT.

The chain couples TRBV5-1 to TRBJ2-6; D perhaps matches TRBD1 (5 bases). Germline CDR1 is SGHRS and CDR2 is YFSETQ. The CDR3 sequence is 18 residues long. Trimming took off 3 bases at V and 1 base at J, with 17 bases between the two ends. The CDR3 coding sequence is TGCGCCAGCAGCTCTCAGGGTCCTTATGGGTCTGGGGCCAACGTCCTGACTTTC. It encodes CASSSQGPYGSGANVLTF.

The chain carries TRBV6-1 and TRBJ2-5; D gene uncertain. V shed 3 bases and J shed 7 bases, with 15 bases lying between them. The CDR3 spans 14 residues. Germline CDR1 is MNHNS and CDR2 is SASEGT. Here the CDR3 reads CASSEGVLRGTQYF. DNA of the CDR3: TGTGCCAGCAGTGAGGGTGTGCTGAGAGGGACCCAGTACTTC.

The rearrangement joins TRBV11-2 to TRBJ2-3; D is unclear. The ends were cut back, 2 bases at V and 2 bases at J, with 8 bases in the middle. This CDR3 has 14 amino acids. Germline V gene lookup returns CDR1 SGHAT and CDR2 FQNNGV. The CDR3 coding sequence is TGTGCCAGCAGCTTATTCGGGTACACAGATACGCAGTATTTT. It codes for CASSLFGYTDTQYF.

V gene TRBV27 combines with J gene TRBJ1-1; tentative D call: TRBD1 (5 bases). Trimming left V 7 bases short and J 1 base short, with 19 bases between. Germline lookup yields CDR1 MNHEY and CDR2 SMNVEV (reference sequence). The CDR3 spans 16 residues. Here the CDR3 DNA reads TGTGCCAGCAACCAATGGGGCGGAGGGGAGAACACTGAAGCTTTCTTT. As protein: CASNQWGGGENTEAFF.

V and J are TRBV6-6 and TRBJ1-3; D might be TRBD1 (5 bases). The CDR3 has 13 amino acids. The V gene lost 6 bases and the J gene lost 1 base, with 7 bases spanning the gap. The germline CDR1 and CDR2 sequences are MNHNY and SVGAGI (reference sequence). The CDR3 DNA reads TGTGCCAGCAGCCAGGGATCTGGAAACACCATATATTTT. It specifies CASSQGSGNTIYF.

The CDR3 region is CASSQNPGGRETQYF. For the CDR3, the DNA is TGTGCCAGCAGCCAAAATCCGGGGGGCCGAGAGACCCAGTACTTC. V is TRBV3-1 (or the pseudogene TRBV3-2) and J is TRBJ2-5, with a weak D call TRBD2 (7 bases). This CDR3 has 15 amino acids. V was pared by 2 bases and J by 4 bases, with 14 bases between. Germline loops: CDR1 LGHDT, CDR2 YNNKEL (reference sequence).

The chain uses TRBV28 and TRBJ2-1; a weak D match, TRBD1 (5 bases). V was cut by 2 bases and J by 7 bases, with 9 bases left in between. CDR1 is MDHEN and CDR2 is SYDVKM in the germline V gene. This CDR3 spans 13 amino acids. The CDR3 loop is CASSLTGQNEQFF. CDR3 DNA: TGTGCCAGCAGTTTAACTGGACAAAATGAGCAGTTCTTC.

A few counts support this clone. Other DNA variants within this sample encode the same CDR3. This chain uses TRBV5-1 with TRBJ2-5; 8 bases are shared with TRBD2. V dropped 0 bases and J dropped 4; count of bases not matched to a gene: 5. CDR1 is SGHRS and CDR2 is YFSETQ in the germline V gene. This CDR3 has 15 amino acids. The DNA for the CDR3 is TGCGCCAGCAGCTTGGGGCGGGGGGCCGGAGAGACCCAGTACTTC. Protein product: CASSLGRGAGETQYF.

The chain is built from TRBV27 and TRBJ1-1; 10 bases align to TRBD1. CDR3 length: 14 amino acids. With V trimmed by 4 bases and J by 4 bases, 3 bases remained unmatched. The germline CDR1 and CDR2 sequences are MNHEY and SMNVEV (reference sequence). The CDR3: CASSSWTGGTEAFF. In nucleotides, the CDR3 is TGTGCCAGCAGTTCCTGGACAGGGGGCACTGAAGCTTTCTTT.

This clone was observed once. CDR3 residues: CASSQQGARDTEAFF. DNA of the CDR3: TGTGCCAGCAGCCAACAGGGGGCGCGGGACACTGAAGCTTTCTTT. The chain is built from TRBV5-6 and TRBJ1-1; 9 bases agree with TRBD1. The ends lost 4 bases at V and 3 bases at J; junction bases unmatched: 7. Germline V gives CDR1 SGHDT, CDR2 YYEEEE. The CDR3 is 15 residues long.

In DNA form, the CDR3 reads TGTGCCTGGGGAGAGGGGGCTGGTATAGATACGCAGTATTTT. Protein: CAWGEGAGIDTQYF. The V call is TRBV30, the J call TRBJ2-3; 7 positions agree with TRBD1. Germline loops: CDR1 GTSNPN, CDR2 SVGIG (reference sequence). The CDR3 runs 14 residues. The V and J ends lost 5 bases and 5 bases, in that order; junction bases with no gene match: 10.

DNA for the CDR3: TGCGCCAGCAGCCCGCCAGGACAGGGGGGGACTGAAGCTTTCTTT. This encodes CASSPPGQGGTEAFF. The V and J genes are TRBV4-1 and TRBJ1-1; 10 nucleotides agree with TRBD1. Germline V gene data show CDR1 as MGHRA and CDR2 as YSYEKL. The CDR3 totals 15 residues. Trimming took 4 bases from V and 5 from J; bases not matched to a gene: 7.

The chain links TRBV29-1 to TRBJ1-4; no definite D call. The CDR3 runs 14 residues. Trimming pared 4 bases from V and 6 bases from J, leaving 15 bases between. Germline V gene lookup returns CDR1 SQVTM and CDR2 ANQGSEA. The CDR3 sequence is CSVVGGKGYEKLFF. Here the CDR3 DNA reads TGCAGCGTTGTAGGAGGGAAGGGCTATGAAAAACTGTTTTTT.

The J gene is TRBJ2-5, the V gene TRBV2, with TRBD2 as a possible D gene (7 bases). The CDR3 is 14 residues long. Germline V gene lookup returns CDR1 SNHLY and CDR2 FYNNEI. V was trimmed by 3 bases and J by 4 bases, leaving 12 bases between them. The chain's CDR3 is CASSEGGRRETQYF. The DNA for the CDR3 is TGTGCCAGCAGTGAGGGGGGGCGGAGAGAGACCCAGTACTTC.

V and J are TRBV20-1 and TRBJ1-6; D possibly corresponds to TRBD1 (5 bases). Germline CDR1 and CDR2: DFQATT and SNEGSKA (reference sequence). V shed 3 bases and J shed 3 bases, with 9 bases lying between them. The CDR3 is 14 residues long. The CDR3 loop reads CSASRGGYNSPLHF. CDR3 sequence (DNA): TGCAGTGCTAGTCGGGGGGGCTATAATTCACCCCTCCACTTT.

This chain links TRBV19 with TRBJ1-1, with TRBD1 matching 8 bases. The junction had 7 bases not matched to a gene; V was cut back by 3 bases and J by 1 base. This CDR3 spans 16 amino acids. CDR1 is LNHDA, CDR2 SQIVND, per germline (reference sequence). DNA for the CDR3: TGTGCCAGTAGTATCTGGCAGGGGGCGAGGAACACTGAAGCTTTCTTT. This sequence encodes CASSIWQGARNTEAFF.